The subject of this entry is one T cell receptor beta chain. The V gene's germline CDR1 is MNHEY and CDR2 SMNVEV (reference sequence). The CDR3 runs 12 residues. The sample originates from a study of blood T cells in healthy people across ages. The use of a sample-barcoded 5' primer and a J-beta primer mix characterized a second PCR of roughly 7 to 12 cycles. TCRdb itself ran the 5' RACE reads through MiXCR, one entry per CDR3 protein. Here the sample spans about 1.7 million distinct CDR3 sequences, roughly 27% being singletons. The clonotype comes from a woman in her twenties or thirties in good health. The rearrangement uses TRBV27 and TRBJ2-1; D is tentatively TRBD1 or TRBD2 (5 bases each). Material for sequencing was blood. CDR3 DNA: TGTAAAAACAGGAGGTATTACAATGAGCAGTTCTTC. This translates into CKNRRYYNEQFF.